This TCR beta chain was observed in a study of CD8+CD57+ T cells in acquired aplastic anemia. The CDR3 length is 11 residues. Germline loops: CDR1 SQVTM, CDR2 ANQGSEA. The V gene lost 7 bases and the J gene lost 0 bases, with 6 bases spanning the gap. CD8+CD57+ cell expansion, shown by flow cytometry, had occurred in the patients selected for sequencing. Every one of the patients had aplastic anemia (severe, acquired). Genomic DNA constituted the template upon which TCR beta VDJ and CDR3 profiling was performed. TCRdb analysed the reads with MiXCR anew, one entry per CDR3 protein. This sample has roughly 180,000 distinct CDR3 sequences, with around 60% found just once.

The chain uses TRBV29-1 and TRBJ2-5, with D uncertain. The clonotype comes from a human donor with aplastic anemia. The specimen sequenced was sorted CD4+, CD8+, or CD8+CD57+ T cells (not recorded which) from PBMCs. The CDR3 DNA sequence: TGCAGCGGTCTAGACCAAGAGACCCAGTACTTC. This sequence encodes CSGLDQETQYF.